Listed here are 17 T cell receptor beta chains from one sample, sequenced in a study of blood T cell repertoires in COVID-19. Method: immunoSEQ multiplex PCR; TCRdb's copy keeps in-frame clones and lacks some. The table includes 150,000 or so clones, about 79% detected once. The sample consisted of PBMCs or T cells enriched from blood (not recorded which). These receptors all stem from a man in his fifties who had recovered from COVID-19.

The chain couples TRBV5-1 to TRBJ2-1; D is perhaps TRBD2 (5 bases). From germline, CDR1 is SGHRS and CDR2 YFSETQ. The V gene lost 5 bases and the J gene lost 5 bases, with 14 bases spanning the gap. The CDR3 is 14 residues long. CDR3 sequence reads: CASRGLPLDNEQFF. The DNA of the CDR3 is TGCGCCAGCAGAGGACTTCCCCTCGACAATGAGCAGTTCTTC.

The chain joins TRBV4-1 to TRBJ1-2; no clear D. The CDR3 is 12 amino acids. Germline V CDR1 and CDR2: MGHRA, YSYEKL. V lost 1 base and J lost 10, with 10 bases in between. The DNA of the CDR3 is TGCGCCAGCAGCCAAGTATCTATGAACTACACCTTC. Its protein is CASSQVSMNYTF.

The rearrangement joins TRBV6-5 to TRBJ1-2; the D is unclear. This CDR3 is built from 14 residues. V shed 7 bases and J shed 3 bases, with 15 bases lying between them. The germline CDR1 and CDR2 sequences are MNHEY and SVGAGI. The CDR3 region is CASKRAWGYYGYTF. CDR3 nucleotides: TGTGCCAGCAAGAGGGCTTGGGGTTACTATGGCTACACCTTC.

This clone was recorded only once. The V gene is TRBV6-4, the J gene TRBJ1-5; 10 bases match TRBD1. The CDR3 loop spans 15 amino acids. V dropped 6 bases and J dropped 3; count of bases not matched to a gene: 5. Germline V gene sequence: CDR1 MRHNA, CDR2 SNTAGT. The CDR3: CASRAGTGDNQPQHF. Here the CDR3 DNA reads TGTGCCAGCAGGGCCGGGACAGGGGACAATCAGCCCCAGCATTTT.

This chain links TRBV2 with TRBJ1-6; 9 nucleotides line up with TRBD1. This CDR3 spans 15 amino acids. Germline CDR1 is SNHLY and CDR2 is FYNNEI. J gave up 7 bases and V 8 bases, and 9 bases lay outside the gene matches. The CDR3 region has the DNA TGTGCCAGCGGGATGGGCGGACAGGGGAATTCACCCCTCCACTTT. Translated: CASGMGGQGNSPLHF.

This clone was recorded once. The CDR3 DNA reads TGTGCCAGCAAAACAGGGGGCGCCTACACCGGGGAGCTGTTTTTT. Amino acids: CASKTGGAYTGELFF. The chain joins TRBV28 to TRBJ2-2, with 9 bases fitting TRBD1. The CDR3 totals 15 residues. J lost 3 bases, V lost 7 bases, and 6 bases had no gene match. The germline V gene has CDR1 MDHEN and CDR2 SYDVKM.

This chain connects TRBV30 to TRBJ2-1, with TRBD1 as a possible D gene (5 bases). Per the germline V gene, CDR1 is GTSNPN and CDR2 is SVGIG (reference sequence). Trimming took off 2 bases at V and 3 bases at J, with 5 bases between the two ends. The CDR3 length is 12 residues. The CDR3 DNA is TGTGCCTGGAGTAGGGGCTACAATGAGCAGTTCTTC. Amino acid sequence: CAWSRGYNEQFF.

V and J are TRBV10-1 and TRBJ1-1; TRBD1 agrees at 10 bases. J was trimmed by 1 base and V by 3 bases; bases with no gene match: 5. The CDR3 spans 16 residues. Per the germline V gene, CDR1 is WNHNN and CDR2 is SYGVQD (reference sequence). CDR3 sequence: CASSDGTGVPNTEAFF. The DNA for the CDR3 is TGCGCCAGCAGTGATGGGACAGGGGTACCGAACACTGAAGCTTTCTTT.

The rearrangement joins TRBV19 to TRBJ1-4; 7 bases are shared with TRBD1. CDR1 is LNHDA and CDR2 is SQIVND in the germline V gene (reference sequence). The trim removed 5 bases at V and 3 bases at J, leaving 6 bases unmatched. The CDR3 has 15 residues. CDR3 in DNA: TGTGCCAGTAGTCTCCGCGGGACAGCTAATGAAAAACTGTTTTTT. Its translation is CASSLRGTANEKLFF.

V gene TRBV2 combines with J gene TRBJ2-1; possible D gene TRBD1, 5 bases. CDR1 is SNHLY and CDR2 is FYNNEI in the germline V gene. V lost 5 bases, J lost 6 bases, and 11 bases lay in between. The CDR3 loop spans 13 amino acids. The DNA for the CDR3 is TGTGCCAGCAGTCTACCTAGGGGCAATGAGCAGTTCTTC. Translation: CASSLPRGNEQFF.

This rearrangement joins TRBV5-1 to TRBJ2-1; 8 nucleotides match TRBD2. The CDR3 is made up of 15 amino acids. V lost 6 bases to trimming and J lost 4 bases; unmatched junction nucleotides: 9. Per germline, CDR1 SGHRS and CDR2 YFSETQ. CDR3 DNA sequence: TGCGCCAGCAACCCAACAGCGGGGGCGTACAATGAGCAGTTCTTC. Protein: CASNPTAGAYNEQFF.

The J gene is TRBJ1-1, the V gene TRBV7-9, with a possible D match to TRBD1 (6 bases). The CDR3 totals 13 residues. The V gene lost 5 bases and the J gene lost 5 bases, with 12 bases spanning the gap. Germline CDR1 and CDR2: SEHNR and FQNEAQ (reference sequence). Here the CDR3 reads CASSQQGATEAFF. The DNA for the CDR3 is TGTGCCAGCAGCCAACAGGGAGCTACTGAAGCTTTCTTT. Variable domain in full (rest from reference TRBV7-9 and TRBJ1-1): DTGVSQNPRHKITKRGQNVTFRCDPISEHNRLYWYRQTLGQGPEFLTYFQNEAQLEKSRLLSDRFSAERPKGSFSTLEIQRTEQGDSAMYLCASSQQGATEAFFGQGTRLTVV.

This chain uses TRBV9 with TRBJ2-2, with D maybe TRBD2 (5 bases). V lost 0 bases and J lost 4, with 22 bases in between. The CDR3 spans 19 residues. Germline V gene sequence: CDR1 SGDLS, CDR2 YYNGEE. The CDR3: CASSVAALQLAQTTGELFF. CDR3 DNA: TGTGCCAGCAGCGTAGCTGCATTACAGCTAGCCCAAACCACCGGGGAGCTGTTTTTT.

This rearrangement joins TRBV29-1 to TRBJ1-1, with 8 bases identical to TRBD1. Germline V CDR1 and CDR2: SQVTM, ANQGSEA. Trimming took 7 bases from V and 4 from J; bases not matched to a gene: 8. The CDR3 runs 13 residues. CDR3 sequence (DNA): TGCAGCGCGACCACAGGGGGTTCCACTGAAGCTTTCTTT. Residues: CSATTGGSTEAFF.

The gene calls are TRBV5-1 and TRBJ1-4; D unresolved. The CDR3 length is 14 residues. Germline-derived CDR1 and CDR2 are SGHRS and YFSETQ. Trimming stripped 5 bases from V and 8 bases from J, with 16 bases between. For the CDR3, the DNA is TGCGCCAGCAGTCCCCAGCAACCGGGGGAAAAACTGTTTTTT. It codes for CASSPQQPGEKLFF.

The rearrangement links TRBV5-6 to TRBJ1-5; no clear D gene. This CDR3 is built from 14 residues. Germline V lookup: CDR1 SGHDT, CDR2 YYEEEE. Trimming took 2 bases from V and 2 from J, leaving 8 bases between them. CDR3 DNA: TGTGCCAGCAGCTTTCGCCGGGGCAATCAGCCCCAGCATTTT. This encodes CASSFRRGNQPQHF.

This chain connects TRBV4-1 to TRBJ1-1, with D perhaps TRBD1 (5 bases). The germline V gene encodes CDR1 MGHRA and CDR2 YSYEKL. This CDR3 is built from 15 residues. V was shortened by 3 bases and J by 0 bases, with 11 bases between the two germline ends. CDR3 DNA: TGCGCCAGCAGCCATAACCAGGGTATGAACACTGAAGCTTTCTTT. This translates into CASSHNQGMNTEAFF.